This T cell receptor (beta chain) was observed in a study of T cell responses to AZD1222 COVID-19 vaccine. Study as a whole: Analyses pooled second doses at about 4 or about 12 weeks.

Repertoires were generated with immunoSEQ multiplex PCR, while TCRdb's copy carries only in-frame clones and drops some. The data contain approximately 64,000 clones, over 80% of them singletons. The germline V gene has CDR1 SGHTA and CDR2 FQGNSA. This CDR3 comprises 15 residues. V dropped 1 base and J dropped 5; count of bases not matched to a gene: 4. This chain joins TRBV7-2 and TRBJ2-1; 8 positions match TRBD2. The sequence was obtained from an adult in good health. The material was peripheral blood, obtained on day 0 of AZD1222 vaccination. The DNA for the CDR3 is TGTGCCAGCAGCTTAGGACTAGCGAGGCACAATGAGCAGTTCTTC. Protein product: CASSLGLARHNEQFF.